This passage covers 20 T cell receptor beta chains from one sample sequenced in a study of blood T cells in healthy people across ages. Next came a second PCR, run for about 7 to 12 cycles, which used a sample-barcoded 5' primer along with a J-beta primer mix. MiXCR, applied by TCRdb to the 5' RACE reads, yields one record per CDR3 protein. Of some 1.5 million distinct CDR3 sequences in the sample, about 45% were seen once. The sequencing input was blood. The receptors stem from a young woman in good health.

This clonotype occurred a few times. This rearrangement joins TRBV4-1 to TRBJ2-3; 7 positions match TRBD1. Germline-derived CDR1 and CDR2 are MGHRA and YSYEKL. The junction had 8 bases not matched to a gene; V was cut back by 4 bases and J by 1 base. The CDR3 consists of 16 residues. The CDR3 loop is CASSLQQGHGTDTQYF. CDR3 DNA: TGCGCCAGCAGCCTTCAACAGGGGCACGGCACAGATACGCAGTATTTT.

The V gene is TRBV20-1, the J gene TRBJ2-1; 12 bases line up with TRBD2. The CDR3 consists of 19 residues. The V gene's germline CDR1 is DFQATT and CDR2 SNEGSKA (reference sequence). The J segment lost 3 bases and the V segment lost 3 bases, leaving 15 bases of the junction unmatched. The CDR3 loop reads CSASAVTSGSSVCYNEQFF. DNA for the CDR3: TGCAGTGCTAGTGCAGTGACTAGCGGGAGTAGTGTTTGCTACAATGAGCAGTTCTTC.

This rearrangement joins TRBV29-1 to TRBJ2-3, with D tentatively TRBD2 (6 bases). Trimming took off 7 bases at V and 3 bases at J, with 17 bases between the two ends. The length of the CDR3 is 14 residues. Per germline, CDR1 SQVTM and CDR2 ANQGSEA. CDR3 in amino acids: CSGTGLGSTDTQYF. The CDR3 DNA reads TGCAGCGGGACGGGACTTGGGAGTACAGATACGCAGTATTTT.

There are a few counts of this clonotype. The gene calls are TRBV11-2 and TRBJ2-3; D perhaps matches TRBD1 (5 bases). CDR3 length: 14 residues. Per germline, CDR1 SGHAT and CDR2 FQNNGV. The V and J ends lost 1 base and 6 bases respectively, with 11 bases between them. The CDR3 loop is CASSLGRDYDTQYF. DNA of the CDR3: TGTGCCAGCAGCTTAGGCAGGGATTATGATACGCAGTATTTT.

J is TRBJ1-2 and V is TRBV7-9; D gene ambiguous. Germline CDR1 SEHNR, CDR2 FQNEAQ (reference sequence). Trimming pared 4 bases from V and 8 bases from J, leaving 14 bases between. The CDR3 covers 13 residues. The CDR3 nucleotides are TGTGCCAGCAGCTCTACTATCCCCTGGGGCTACACCTTC. This codes for CASSSTIPWGYTF.

V gene TRBV20-1 combines with J gene TRBJ1-2; perhaps TRBD1 as D (5 bases). V lost 6 bases to trimming and J lost 1 base, with 15 bases between them. This CDR3 has 14 amino acids. Germline lookup yields CDR1 DFQATT and CDR2 SNEGSKA (reference sequence). CDR3 nucleotides: TGCAGTGCACCCGCGGGGGACTTTAACTATGGCTACACCTTC. This codes for CSAPAGDFNYGYTF.

The chain uses TRBV4-1 and TRBJ1-1; unclear D gene. Germline CDR1 and CDR2: MGHRA and YSYEKL. Trimming took off 1 base at V and 6 bases at J, with 6 bases between the two ends. This CDR3 spans 12 amino acids. Here the CDR3 reads CASSQGWAEAFF. The CDR3 DNA sequence: TGCGCCAGCAGCCAAGGGTGGGCTGAAGCTTTCTTT.

This chain uses TRBV7-9 with TRBJ1-1; TRBD1 matches 7 bases. With V trimmed by 1 base and J by 4 bases, 3 bases remained unmatched. CDR3 length: 14 residues. Germline values: CDR1 SEHNR, CDR2 FQNEAQ (reference sequence). In DNA form, the CDR3 reads TGTGCCAGCAGCTTAGGCACAGGGGCCACTGAAGCTTTCTTT. Encoded protein: CASSLGTGATEAFF. The full variable domain, completed using reference TRBV7-9 and TRBJ1-1, is DTGVSQNPRHKITKRGQNVTFRCDPISEHNRLYWYRQTLGQGPEFLTYFQNEAQLEKSRLLSDRFSAERPKGSFSTLEIQRTEQGDSAMYLCASSLGTGATEAFFGQGTRLTVV.

V gene TRBV2 combines with J gene TRBJ1-5; maybe TRBD1 (5 bases). In germline, CDR1 is SNHLY, CDR2 FYNNEI. The CDR3 totals 14 residues. V was cut by 6 bases and J by 5 bases, with 14 bases left in between. The CDR3 bases are TGTGCCAGCAGCCAACAGGTAGCTGATCAGCCCCAGCATTTT. Amino acids: CASSQQVADQPQHF.

Here the CDR3 reads CSAPDRVNNQPQHF. CDR3 DNA sequence: TGCAGTGCTCCGGACAGGGTCAACAATCAGCCCCAGCATTTT. V and J are TRBV20-1 and TRBJ1-5, with 8 bases lining up with TRBD1. With V trimmed by 5 bases and J by 3 bases, 6 bases remained unmatched. CDR1 and CDR2 (germline): DFQATT, SNEGSKA (reference sequence). There are 14 residues in the CDR3.

The sample holds a few counts of this clonotype. The chain joins TRBV2 to TRBJ1-1, with D possibly being TRBD1 (6 bases). V lost 6 bases, J lost 5 bases, and 16 bases lay in between. Germline V gene sequence: CDR1 SNHLY, CDR2 FYNNEI. The CDR3 runs 14 residues. CDR3 protein: CASRKGGGSTEAFF. DNA of the CDR3: TGTGCCAGCAGGAAAGGGGGGGGAAGTACTGAAGCTTTCTTT.

The chain links TRBV20-1 to TRBJ1-6; 7 bases are a match to TRBD1. Looked up from germline, CDR1 is DFQATT and CDR2 is SNEGSKA (reference sequence). The CDR3 consists of 16 residues. The junction had 15 bases not matched to a gene; V was cut back by 6 bases and J by 7 bases. The CDR3 is CSARRGGVQYNSPLHF. CDR3 DNA: TGCAGTGCCAGAAGAGGGGGCGTACAATACAATTCACCCCTCCACTTT.

V gene TRBV6-2 or TRBV6-3 combines with J gene TRBJ2-3; D remains ambiguous. Germline CDR1 MNHEY, CDR2 SVGEGT. Trimming stripped 0 bases from V and 4 bases from J, with 11 bases between. CDR3 length: 15 residues. In DNA, the CDR3 is TGTGCCAGCAGTTACTCGCCTGATCGCGCAGATACGCAGTATTTT. Translated, it gives CASSYSPDRADTQYF.

V gene TRBV29-1 combines with J gene TRBJ2-3, with no clear D. Trimming left V 6 bases short and J 6 bases short, with 7 bases between. This CDR3 has 10 amino acids. The germline CDR1 and CDR2 sequences are SQVTM and ANQGSEA. CDR3 region: CSVMVDTQYF. CDR3 sequence (DNA): TGCAGCGTCATGGTGGATACGCAGTATTTT.

This clonotype came up a few times. The rearrangement joins TRBV29-1 to TRBJ2-3; D is uncertain. The CDR3 totals 15 residues. V dropped 6 bases and J dropped 1 base, with 17 bases sitting between them. Looked up from germline, CDR1 is SQVTM and CDR2 is ANQGSEA. CDR3 DNA: TGCAGCGTGCCAGGCCCCTCGACCCGCACAGATACGCAGTATTTT. Its protein product is CSVPGPSTRTDTQYF.

This clonotype was picked up a small number of times. The genes are TRBV12-3 or TRBV12-4 and TRBJ2-5; 13 bases agree with TRBD2. The end of the DNA aligns better with TRBJ2-7, so the J call may be wrong. CDR3 length equals 15 residues. The DNA of the CDR3 is TGTGCCAGCAGTTTAGGGGGACTAGCGGGGAACGAGCAGTACTTC. It is translated as CASSLGGLAGNEQYF.

This rearrangement joins TRBV20-1 to TRBJ1-2; D not certain. Trimming pared 2 bases from V and 2 bases from J, leaving 9 bases between. The CDR3 sequence is 13 residues long. Germline-derived CDR1 and CDR2 are DFQATT and SNEGSKA (reference sequence). CDR3 coding DNA: TGCAGTGCTAGACCCCAAGAAAACTATGGCTACACCTTC. This sequence encodes CSARPQENYGYTF.

The rearrangement joins TRBV21-1 to TRBJ2-3. TRBV21-1 is assigned pseudogene status. CDR3 size: 15 residues. CDR3 nucleotide sequence: TGTGCCAGCAGCAAACGTGCAGGCTCCACAGATACGCAGTATTTT. As protein: CASSKRAGSTDTQYF.

This clonotype came up a few times. The genes are TRBV9 and TRBJ1-2; perhaps TRBD1 as D (5 bases). Germline CDR1 SGDLS, CDR2 YYNGEE. This CDR3 region has 14 residues. The V and J ends lost 3 bases and 7 bases respectively, with 16 bases between them. In DNA, the CDR3 is TGTGCCAGCAGCGCATTATCCCAGGGTGGTGGCTACACCTTC. This sequence encodes CASSALSQGGGYTF.

The chain uses TRBV10-2 and TRBJ2-2; D gene unclear. Trimming took off 5 bases at V and 0 bases at J, with 10 bases between the two ends. Per the germline V gene, CDR1 is WSHSY and CDR2 is SAAADI. This CDR3 is built from 15 residues. The DNA of the CDR3 is TGCGCCAGCAGTTACGTGACGGCGAACACCGGGGAGCTGTTTTTT. Protein product: CASSYVTANTGELFF.